These 27 T cell receptor beta chains share one sample of origin, sequenced in a study of blood T cells in healthy people across ages. For the second PCR, which ran for about 7 to 12 cycles, a sample-barcoded 5' primer and a J-beta primer mix were used. TCRdb ran MiXCR on the 5' RACE reads and lists one entry per CDR3 protein. The sample shows 580,000 or so distinct CDR3 sequences, more than 45% of them seen only once. Sample: blood. The receptors originated from a man older than 75 in good health.

The V gene is TRBV18, the J gene TRBJ2-5, with D tentatively TRBD1 or TRBD2 (5 bases each). The CDR3 length is 16 residues. The ends were cut back, 4 bases at V and 3 bases at J, with 18 bases in the middle. The V gene's germline CDR1 is KGHSH and CDR2 LQKENI. CDR3 sequence reads: CASSQSHRDAEETQYF. For the CDR3, the DNA is TGTGCCAGCTCACAATCACACCGGGACGCGGAAGAGACCCAGTACTTC.

This clonotype was counted a single time. CDR3 in amino acids: CAWSVGTGNYEQYF. CDR3 DNA sequence: TGTGCCTGGAGTGTGGGGACAGGGAACTACGAGCAGTACTTC. The chain couples TRBV30 to TRBJ2-7; 9 positions match TRBD1. Per the germline V gene, CDR1 is GTSNPN and CDR2 is SVGIG (reference sequence). The CDR3 runs to 14 residues. The V and J ends lost 0 bases and 3 bases, in that order; junction bases with no gene match: 3. Full variable domain (outside the CDR3, taken from reference TRBV30 and TRBJ2-7): SQTIHQWPATLVQPVGSPLSLECTVEGTSNPNLYWYRQAAGRGLQLLFYSVGIGQISSEVPQNLSASRPQDRQFILSSKKLLLSDSGFYLCAWSVGTGNYEQYFGPGTRLTVT.

J is TRBJ2-7 and V is TRBV20-1, with D tentatively TRBD2 (6 bases). The CDR3 sequence is 13 residues long. The V end was cut by 1 base, the J end by 6 bases, with 13 bases between. Germline CDR1 reads DFQATT; CDR2 reads SNEGSKA (reference sequence). Written as DNA, the CDR3 is TGCAGTGCTAGAGCCGTCCCCGGGGGCGAGCAGTACTTC. Translated: CSARAVPGGEQYF.

This clonotype was observed a few times. A much larger clone lies a single base off, so this may be a read error. J is TRBJ1-2 and V is TRBV7-9; TRBD1 might be the D (6 bases). The length of the CDR3 is 12 residues. Trimming stripped 4 bases from V and 5 bases from J, with 8 bases between. The germline V gene encodes CDR1 SEHNR and CDR2 FQNEAQ (reference sequence). The CDR3 reads CASSCTGYGYTF. In nucleotides, the CDR3 is TGTGCCAGCAGCTGTACAGGGTATGGCTACACCTTC.

This clonotype occurred many times. J is TRBJ2-7 and V is TRBV6-6; the D is unclear. Germline V CDR1 and CDR2: MNHNY, SVGAGI (reference sequence). The ends were cut back, 0 bases at V and 2 bases at J, with 8 bases in the middle. This CDR3 is 14 amino acids long. The CDR3 nucleotides are TGTGCCAGCAGTTACTCCCCCCCCGCCTACGAGCAGTACTTC. This gives the protein CASSYSPPAYEQYF.

This clonotype appeared a few times. This sequence may be a read error, since a much larger clone differs from it by one base. For the CDR3, the DNA is TGTGCCAGCAGATATGGGAACCAAGAGACCCAGTTCTTC. It specifies CASRYGNQETQFF. The gene calls are TRBV6-5 and TRBJ2-5; unclear D gene. The J call could be wrong; TRBJ2-1 is a better fit for the DNA end. The CDR3 spans 13 residues. Germline loops: CDR1 MNHEY, CDR2 SVGAGI.

Notes on this clonotype: A read error may explain this, as a much larger clone is one base away. The genes are TRBV6-6 and TRBJ2-5; no firm D call. Germline-derived CDR1 and CDR2 are MNHNY and SVGAGI (reference sequence). This CDR3 region has 14 residues. DNA for the CDR3: TGTGCCAGCAGTGACTCGCCCAGCCAAGAGACCCAGTACTTC. Its translation is CASSDSPSQETQYF.

This clonotype showed up just a few times. The chain carries TRBV7-3 and TRBJ2-1; TRBD2 agrees at 9 bases. The CDR3 totals 15 residues. Unmatched junction bases numbered 3, after V lost 2 bases and J lost 4 bases. Germline V gives CDR1 SGHTA, CDR2 FQGTGA. This chain's CDR3 is CASSLASGVYNEQFF. CDR3 nucleotides: TGTGCCAGCAGCTTAGCTAGCGGGGTATACAATGAGCAGTTCTTC.

V is TRBV20-1 and J is TRBJ2-7, with TRBD2 identical over 9 bases. V dropped 5 bases and J dropped 2; count of bases not matched to a gene: 7. Per the germline V gene, CDR1 is DFQATT and CDR2 is SNEGSKA (reference sequence). The CDR3 totals 14 residues. The CDR3 DNA reads TGCAGTGCTTCGGGACTAGCAACCCCCTACGAGCAGTACTTC. This encodes CSASGLATPYEQYF.

The chain combines TRBV7-3 with TRBJ1-6, with D possibly being TRBD1 (6 bases). The CDR3 length is 14 residues. Germline V gene data show CDR1 as SGHTA and CDR2 as FQGTGA. V was cut by 5 bases and J by 5 bases, with 10 bases left in between. CDR3 protein: CASSPGQHNSPLHF. The CDR3 coding sequence is TGTGCCAGCAGCCCGGGACAACATAATTCACCCCTCCACTTT.

This CDR3 reads CSVEPAGGGEQFF. Written as DNA, the CDR3 is TGCAGCGTTGAACCAGCGGGGGGGGGTGAGCAGTTCTTC. The rearrangement links TRBV29-1 to TRBJ2-1, with 10 bases aligning to TRBD2. Germline CDR1 is SQVTM and CDR2 is ANQGSEA. J gave up 9 bases and V 2 bases, and 4 bases lay outside the gene matches. The CDR3 contains 13 residues.

The J gene is TRBJ2-3, the V gene TRBV3-1; D is undetermined. V shed 0 bases and J shed 3 bases, with 13 bases lying between them. Germline CDR1 is LGHDT and CDR2 is YNNKEL (reference sequence). This CDR3 comprises 16 residues. The chain's CDR3 is CASSQDPNTITDTQYF. Written as DNA, the CDR3 is TGTGCCAGCAGCCAAGATCCGAATACCATAACAGATACGCAGTATTTT.

CDR3 sequence: CASSPGTSGSWYEQFF. Here the CDR3 DNA reads TGTGCCAGCAGCCCTGGGACTAGCGGGAGTTGGTATGAGCAGTTCTTC. The chain has TRBV7-2 and TRBJ2-1; 14 bases are shared with TRBD2. With 5 bases clipped from V and 8 bases from J, the junction kept 8 bases outside the gene matches. The CDR3 length is 16 residues. Germline V gene lookup returns CDR1 SGHTA and CDR2 FQGNSA.

Only a few counts were recorded for this clonotype. The chain has TRBV3-1 and TRBJ1-2, with D possibly being TRBD1 (5 bases). Trimming removed 1 base from V and 5 bases from J, with 14 bases in between. This CDR3 has 15 residues. Germline CDR1 and CDR2: LGHDT and YNNKEL (reference sequence). The CDR3, as DNA: TGTGCCAGCAGCCAAGGTCTTGGGGCAGAATATGGCTACACCTTC. Residues: CASSQGLGAEYGYTF.

This chain connects TRBV20-1 to TRBJ2-3; TRBD2 matches 8 bases. Germline V gene sequence: CDR1 DFQATT, CDR2 SNEGSKA (reference sequence). This CDR3 is built from 15 residues. V was pared by 0 bases and J by 1 base, with 3 bases of the junction left unmatched. The CDR3 here is CSARDPGGGTDTQYF. In DNA form, the CDR3 reads TGCAGTGCTAGAGATCCGGGGGGGGGCACAGATACGCAGTATTTT.

The CDR3: CSASSPRVAGFGYTF. CDR3 nucleotide sequence: TGCAGTGCTAGTTCCCCGAGGGTTGCCGGGTTTGGCTACACCTTC. The chain links TRBV20-1 to TRBJ1-2; the D is unclear. Trimming cost V 3 bases and J 7 bases, with 21 bases left between them. There are 15 residues in the CDR3. Germline V gene lookup returns CDR1 DFQATT and CDR2 SNEGSKA (reference sequence).

This rearrangement joins TRBV10-3 to TRBJ2-3, with a possible D match to TRBD2 (6 bases). Germline lookup yields CDR1 ENHRY and CDR2 SYGVKD. Between the trimmed V and J ends, which lost 2 bases and 4 bases, there was a span of 13 bases. The CDR3 has 15 amino acids. This CDR3 is CAISEGTHKSDTQYF. The CDR3 coding sequence is TGTGCCATCAGTGAGGGGACTCATAAATCAGATACGCAGTATTTT.

This clonotype was counted between two and nine times. The chain carries TRBV29-1 and TRBJ2-3; D unclear. Trimming stripped 2 bases from V and 0 bases from J, with 6 bases between. The CDR3 has 13 amino acids. Germline lookup yields CDR1 SQVTM and CDR2 ANQGSEA. CDR3 DNA: TGCAGCGTTGAATCCCCTAGCACAGATACGCAGTATTTT. Protein sequence: CSVESPSTDTQYF.

This rearrangement joins TRBV7-3 to TRBJ2-5, with TRBD2 matching 8 bases. The length of the CDR3 is 15 residues. V gave up 5 bases and J gave up 11 bases; unmatched junction bases: 16. Germline V gene data show CDR1 as SGHTA and CDR2 as FQGTGA. CDR3 sequence reads: CASSGGTSGPIGQYF. The CDR3, as DNA: TGTGCCAGCAGCGGAGGGACTAGTGGCCCCATTGGGCAGTACTTC.

This clonotype has more than one count but fewer than ten. The J gene is TRBJ2-7, the V gene TRBV2; tentatively, D is TRBD1 (5 bases). Trimming removed 8 bases from V and 3 bases from J, with 17 bases in between. The CDR3 sequence is 14 residues long. Germline CDR1 SNHLY, CDR2 FYNNEI. The CDR3 nucleotides read TGTGCCAGCGAAGGGGTACTGGCTAGCTACGAGCAGTACTTC. Its translation is CASEGVLASYEQYF.

The chain recombines TRBV2 with TRBJ2-3; the match to TRBD1 covers 7 bases. The length of the CDR3 is 13 residues. CDR1 and CDR2 (germline): SNHLY, FYNNEI. With 2 bases clipped from V and 8 bases from J, the junction kept 4 bases outside the gene matches. Here the CDR3 DNA reads TGTGCCAGCAGTGAAAGGGGGCTTGGTACGCAGTATTTT. The encoded protein is CASSERGLGTQYF.

The rearrangement links TRBV7-2 to TRBJ2-3; the D is unclear. V was pared by 5 bases and J by 0 bases, with 9 bases between. The CDR3 length is 14 residues. The germline V gene has CDR1 SGHTA and CDR2 FQGNSA. The DNA for the CDR3 is TGTGCCAGCAGCCCTTTCCAAAGCACAGATACGCAGTATTTT. Its translation is CASSPFQSTDTQYF.

This clonotype was observed at least ten times. This chain connects TRBV7-9 to TRBJ2-7; D could derive from TRBD1 or TRBD2 (5 bases each). Germline assignment: CDR1 SEHNR and CDR2 FQNEAQ (reference sequence). The V end lost 4 bases, the J end lost 2 bases, and 12 bases lay between the germline ends. The CDR3 runs 14 residues. The CDR3 nucleotides are TGTGCCAGCAGCTCCCGGGACGTTGCCTACGAGCAGTACTTC. Translated, it gives CASSSRDVAYEQYF.

This CDR3 reads CASSPGQGPRYGYTF. CDR3 nucleotide sequence: TGTGCCAGCAGCCCAGGGCAAGGACCCCGCTATGGCTACACCTTC. The J gene is TRBJ1-2, the V gene TRBV7-9; D might be TRBD1 (5 bases). V was cut by 5 bases and J by 4 bases, with 17 bases left in between. The length of the CDR3 is 15 residues. The germline V gene has CDR1 SEHNR and CDR2 FQNEAQ (reference sequence).

The chain combines TRBV7-9 with TRBJ2-3; D might be TRBD2 (6 bases). Germline V gene lookup returns CDR1 SEHNR and CDR2 FQNEAQ (reference sequence). CDR3 size: 15 residues. The V end lost 1 base, the J end lost 5 bases, and 13 bases lay between the germline ends. CDR3 coding DNA: TGTGCCAGCAGCTTAGGGGGCGAGGGAGGAGATACGCAGTATTTT. Translating it yields CASSLGGEGGDTQYF.

This clonotype came up a few times. The gene calls are TRBV6-1 and TRBJ1-3, with 8 bases identical to TRBD1. Germline assignment: CDR1 MNHNS and CDR2 SASEGT. The CDR3 has 17 residues. V lost 6 bases and J lost 0; bases outside the gene matches: 10. CDR3 in amino acids: CASRALGQASSGNTIYF. In DNA form, the CDR3 reads TGTGCCAGCAGAGCACTGGGACAGGCGAGCTCTGGAAACACCATATATTTT.

The genes are TRBV7-2 and TRBJ2-5; D perhaps matches TRBD2 (6 bases). The V and J ends lost 3 bases and 3 bases respectively, with 14 bases between them. CDR3 length: 15 residues. Germline V lookup: CDR1 SGHTA, CDR2 FQGNSA. The CDR3 DNA is TGTGCCAGCAGCTTTGTCGGGGGTAGGGAAGAGACCCAGTACTTC. Encoded protein: CASSFVGGREETQYF.